This T cell receptor (beta chain) came from a study of T-cell reconstitution after alpha-beta-depleted transplantation in children. Whole-study results and caveats: Alpha-beta T cells about two months after transplant reportedly derived from several hundred expanded graft clones. Some patients' high day-60 TCRbeta diversity was attributed to recipient cells surviving conditioning. A year had passed since transplant, and T-cell counts and diversity by then came mostly from newly produced T cells.

This sample's TCRbeta library carried unique molecular identifier barcodes. MiXCR was run by TCRdb on the PCR reads, yielding one entry per CDR3 protein. Of fewer than 550,000 distinct CDR3 sequences listed, approximately 10% are singletons. Comments on this clonotype: Its antigen remains unidentified.

This CDR3 spans 11 amino acids. J lost 7 bases, V lost 8 bases, and 5 bases had no gene match. CDR1 SGHRS and CDR2 YFSETQ come from the germline V gene. The TCR originated in a female patient between 2 and 15 years old who had a stem cell transplant for aplastic anemia, so the T cells may come from the graft donor. The chain employs TRBV5-1 and TRBJ1-1; 7 positions match TRBD1. The source material was PBMCs, mostly from graft donor cells, sampled 180 days after TCRalphabeta/CD19-depleted stem cell transplant. The CDR3 spells CASRGQVEAFF. The DNA of the CDR3 is TGCGCCAGTCGAGGACAGGTTGAAGCTTTCTTT.